One sample yielded the 28 T cell receptor beta chains listed below, sequenced in a study of tumor-infiltrating lymphocytes in primary liver carcinoma. Using a constant-region primer together with ProtoScript II reverse transcriptase, TCR beta cDNA was made from approximately 0.55 ug of total RNA. Libraries covering TCR beta were generated through three nested multiplex PCR rounds (using a slightly modified ARM-PCR). The opening two PCR rounds, around 11 cycles each, paired TRBV1-TRBV30 forward primers with a C-beta reverse primer. TCRdb called the multiplex PCR reads again in MiXCR, with one record for every CDR3 protein. The table includes approximately 320,000 distinct CDR3 sequences, roughly three fifths detected once. Out of unsorted whole blood came the blood RNA, and germline DNA was extracted as well. The sample consisted of peripheral blood. The receptors here all came from a woman in her twenties or thirties with primary liver carcinoma and hepatitis B virus infection.

On this clonotype: This may be a read error: a much more frequent sequence differs by one nucleotide. The V gene is TRBV12-3 or TRBV12-4, the J gene TRBJ2-4, with D hard to call. The CDR3 runs 13 residues. V was trimmed by 6 bases and J by 6 bases, leaving 12 bases between them. For the CDR3, the DNA is TGTGCCAGCAGGCCAGAGAGGTCAAACATTCAGTACTTC. It is translated as CASRPERSNIQYF.

This clonotype was detected ten times or more. This chain joins TRBV6-6 and TRBJ1-4; no clear D gene. The germline gives CDR1 MNHNY, CDR2 SVGAGI (reference sequence). V dropped 6 bases and J dropped 7 bases, with 12 bases sitting between them. The CDR3 is 13 residues long. The CDR3 is CASRSYGGEKLFF. CDR3 DNA: TGTGCCAGCAGAAGTTACGGTGGTGAAAAACTGTTTTTT.

This clonotype was seen a handful of times. Written as DNA, the CDR3 is TGTGCCAGCAGGCCGACAGGGTCCGGATATATTTACAATGAGCAGTTCTTC. This translates into CASRPTGSGYIYNEQFF. The genes are TRBV6-2 or TRBV6-3 and TRBJ2-1; 7 positions match TRBD1. V shed 6 bases, J shed 4 bases, and the junction held 15 bases outside the gene matches. Per the germline V gene, CDR1 is MNHEY and CDR2 is SVGEGT. The CDR3 covers 17 residues.

A remark on this clonotype: A much larger clone lies one base from this, so it may be a read error. The chain joins TRBV29-1 to TRBJ2-1; TRBD2 matches 11 bases. Germline V lookup: CDR1 SQVTM, CDR2 ANQGSEA. The CDR3 contains 15 residues. The DNA for the CDR3 is TGCAACGTTGTATCGGGACTAGCGGACTACAATGAGCAGTTCTTC. This sequence encodes CNVVSGLADYNEQFF.

V gene TRBV12-3 or TRBV12-4 combines with J gene TRBJ2-7; 8 positions agree with TRBD1. The V and J ends lost 5 bases and 2 bases, in that order; junction bases with no gene match: 11. The CDR3 is 16 amino acids. This CDR3 reads CASSLSGRGPPYEQYF. DNA for the CDR3: TGTGCCAGCAGTCTGTCGGGCAGGGGGCCTCCCTACGAGCAGTACTTC.

Of note for this clonotype: A read error may be the cause here, since a much bigger clone is one base away. The chain joins TRBV6-2 or TRBV6-3 to TRBJ2-6, with D perhaps TRBD2 (6 bases). Per the germline V gene, CDR1 is MNHEY and CDR2 is SVGEGT. The CDR3 has 17 amino acids. The chain's CDR3 is CTSSPRIGGTGANVLTF. Here the CDR3 DNA reads TGTACCAGCAGCCCCCGAATTGGGGGGACTGGGGCCAACGTCCTGACTTTC.

A remark on this clonotype: A read error is possible here, since a much larger clone lies one base away. This chain connects TRBV6-2 or TRBV6-3 to TRBJ2-5, with D hard to call. CDR1 is MNHEY, CDR2 SVGEGT, per germline. The CDR3 is 11 amino acids. In nucleotides, the CDR3 is TGTGCCAGCAGCTCCCTGGAGAACCAGTACTTC. Encoded protein: CASSSLENQYF.

To note about this clonotype: A much bigger clone sits one base away, suggesting this may be a read error. The chain uses TRBV6-5 and TRBJ2-7; D may be TRBD1 (5 bases). CDR3 size: 13 residues. The germline gives CDR1 MNHEY, CDR2 SVGAGI. The V end was cut by 2 bases, the J end by 5 bases, with 10 bases between. CDR3 loop: CASSYGAANEQYF. CDR3 bases: TGTGCCAGCAGTTACGGGGCTGCCAACGAGCAGTACTTC.

This clonotype was seen just once. At one end the junction does not follow the germline gene, possibly because of a read error. V is TRBV12-5 and J is TRBJ1-1; D may be TRBD1 (5 bases). From germline, CDR1 is LGHNT and CDR2 FRNRAP. The CDR3 loop spans 16 amino acids. CDR3 bases: TGTACTAGTGGTTTGGGAGAAACGGCCGCGGGAGGGACGGCTTTCTTT. Amino acids: CTSGLGETAAGGTAFF. The variable domain in full, with the rest retrieved from reference TRBV12-5 and TRBJ1-1, is DARVTQTPRHKVTEMGQEVTMRCQPILGHNTVFWYRQTMMQGLELLAYFRNRAPLDDSGMPKDRFSAEMPDATLATLKIQPSEPRDSAVYFCTSGLGETAAGGTAFFGQGTRLTVV.

In its sample, this clonotype was seen a few times. The CDR3 bases are TGTGCCAGCAGCGCCAGGATCAGCTCTGGAAACACCATATATTTT. Its protein is CASSARISSGNTIYF. V gene TRBV28 combines with J gene TRBJ1-3; D gene unclear. Germline V gene data show CDR1 as MDHEN and CDR2 as SYDVKM. The CDR3 sequence is 15 residues long. V was clipped by 6 bases and J by 0 bases, with 12 bases between them.

Regarding this clonotype: An end of the junction does not agree with germline; a read error may underlie this. The V call is TRBV12-3 or TRBV12-4, the J call TRBJ2-5; maybe TRBD2 (5 bases). The CDR3 has 13 amino acids. CDR3 nucleotides: TGTGCCAGCAGCTACAGACTGGGAGAGACCAAGTACTTC. Translated: CASSYRLGETKYF.

Comments on this clonotype: One base away lies a much larger clone, so this may be a sequencing read error. This rearrangement joins TRBV12-3 or TRBV12-4 to TRBJ1-5, with a possible D match to TRBD1 (6 bases). The CDR3 totals 14 residues. DNA of the CDR3: TGTGCCTGCAGTCTCGGGGGCGGCAATCAGCCCCAGCATTTT. Translation: CACSLGGGNQPQHF.

The rearrangement links TRBV6-6 to TRBJ2-5; no reliable D call. With 7 bases removed from V and 0 bases from J, the gap between germline ends came to 9 bases. The CDR3 runs 13 residues. The germline gives CDR1 MNHNY, CDR2 SVGAGI (reference sequence). The DNA for the CDR3 is TGTGCCAGCACCCACGGCTACCAAGAGACCCAGTACTTC. Translating it yields CASTHGYQETQYF.

Comment on this clonotype: Given a much more abundant clone one base away, this may be a read error. The chain has TRBV5-6 and TRBJ2-1; tentative D call: TRBD2 (5 bases). Trimming cost V 6 bases and J 0 bases, with 10 bases left between them. Germline V gene data show CDR1 as SGHDT and CDR2 as YYEEEE. There are 14 residues in the CDR3. CDR3 DNA: TGTGCCAGCATTCTGGGGAGCTCCTACAATGAGCAGTTCTTC. As protein: CASILGSSYNEQFF. Looking up the rest from reference TRBV5-6 and TRBJ2-1 gives the full variable domain: DAGVTQSPTHLIKTRGQQVTLRCSPKSGHDTVSWYQQALGQGPQFIFQYYEEEERQRGNFPDRFSGHQFPNYSSELNVNALLLGDSALYLCASILGSSYNEQFFGPGTRLTVL.

With respect to this clonotype: The CDR3 carries no conserved terminal phenylalanine or tryptophan, so it likely arises from a read error. The chain has TRBV11-2 and TRBJ2-3, with 8 bases that match TRBD1. CDR3 length: 15 amino acids. The V and J ends lost 3 bases and 9 bases, in that order; junction bases with no gene match: 11. Germline V gives CDR1 SGHAT, CDR2 FQNNGV. The chain's CDR3 is CASSFGDRRGDTQYV. The CDR3 DNA sequence: TGTGCCAGCAGCTTTGGGGACAGGAGAGGGGACACGCAGTATGTT.

V gene TRBV7-8 combines with J gene TRBJ2-1; D gene unclear. The germline V gene encodes CDR1 SGHVS and CDR2 FQNEAQ. The CDR3 has 13 amino acids. V lost 0 bases, J lost 9 bases, and 9 bases lay in between. CDR3 sequence reads: CASSLALGIEQFF. The CDR3, as DNA: TGTGCCAGCAGCTTAGCGCTGGGAATTGAGCAGTTCTTC.

For this clonotype: This sequence may be a read error, since a much larger clone differs from it by one base. The V gene is TRBV6-2 or TRBV6-3, the J gene TRBJ2-7; 9 bases match TRBD2. Germline assignment: CDR1 MNHEY and CDR2 SVGEGT. This CDR3 region has 13 residues. The CDR3 nucleotides read TGTGCCAGCAGCCGACTAGCGGACTACGGGCAGTACTTC. Translating it yields CASSRLADYGQYF.

About this clonotype itself: Sequence at one end of the junction differs from germline and may be a read error. The chain employs TRBV11-2 and TRBJ2-1, with D tentatively TRBD1 or TRBD2 (5 bases each). The germline CDR1 and CDR2 sequences are SGHAT and FQNNGV. The CDR3 covers 17 residues. CDR3 residues: CATSLGALTGLNNEQFF. As DNA, the CDR3 is TGTGCCACCAGCTTAGGGGCACTAACCGGACTTAATAATGAGCAGTTCTTC. Supplemented by reference TRBV11-2 and TRBJ2-1, the full variable domain reads EAGVAQSPRYKIIEKRQSVAFWCNPISGHATLYWYQQILGQGPKLLIQFQNNGVVDDSQLPKDRFSAERLKGVDSTLKIQPAKLEDSAVYLCATSLGALTGLNNEQFFGPGTRLTVL.

Concerning this clonotype: Sequence at one end of the junction differs from germline and may be a read error. The CDR3 coding sequence is TGTGCCAACAGTACCGGGACCGGAGAGACCCAGTACTTC. Amino acid sequence: CANSTGTGETQYF. This chain joins TRBV12-3 or TRBV12-4 and TRBJ2-5, with D perhaps TRBD1 or TRBD2 (5 bases each). There are 13 residues in the CDR3.

There are many counts of this clonotype. This chain joins TRBV12-3 or TRBV12-4 and TRBJ2-7; no clear D gene. V shed 1 base and J shed 4 bases, with 14 bases lying between them. This CDR3 region has 15 residues. As DNA, the CDR3 is TGTGCCAGCAGTTTAGTCTGGGAAGAAGAATACGAGCAGTACTTC. This gives the protein CASSLVWEEEYEQYF.

The genes are TRBV30 and TRBJ2-3; 7 nucleotides line up with TRBD1. In germline, CDR1 is GTSNPN, CDR2 SVGIG (reference sequence). The CDR3 loop spans 12 amino acids. V lost 2 bases, J lost 11 bases, and 7 bases stayed unmatched. The CDR3 loop is CAWSLQGSKQYF. As DNA, the CDR3 is TGTGCCTGGAGTTTACAGGGGTCTAAGCAGTATTTT.

The J gene is TRBJ1-3, the V gene TRBV14; D may be TRBD1 (5 bases). With 2 bases removed from V and 9 bases from J, the gap between germline ends came to 20 bases. CDR1 is SGHDN and CDR2 is FVKESK in the germline V gene. The CDR3 runs to 16 residues. CDR3 protein: CASSQRGGHPRTTIYF. DNA of the CDR3: TGTGCCAGCAGCCAACGTGGCGGACACCCGAGGACCACCATATATTTT.

As for this clonotype: A read error may account for a junction end that differs from germline. The J gene is TRBJ1-3, the V gene TRBV6-2 or TRBV6-3; D not certain. The CDR3 length is 13 residues. Germline CDR1 and CDR2: MNHEY and SVGEGT. CDR3 amino acids: CVSSYFPGNTIYF. CDR3 DNA sequence: TGTGTCAGCAGTTACTTCCCTGGAAACACCATATATTTT.

For this clonotype: A read error may account for a junction end that differs from germline. The chain carries TRBV6-5 and TRBJ2-4; D may be TRBD2 (6 bases). CDR1 and CDR2 (germline): MNHEY, SVGAGI. CDR3 length: 18 amino acids. DNA for the CDR3: TGTGCCAGCAGTTACTCGACTCCGAGCGGGCCAGCCAAAAACATTCAATACTTC. Protein: CASSYSTPSGPAKNIQYF.

The chain has TRBV6-2 or TRBV6-3 and TRBJ2-4; no definite D call. Germline CDR1 is MNHEY and CDR2 is SVGEGT. The CDR3 sequence is 17 residues long. V lost 0 bases and J lost 9, with 21 bases in between. CDR3 nucleotides: TGTGCCAGCAGTTACTCCGGCGACACGTTCTATCGCGGCATTCAGTACTTC. Protein: CASSYSGDTFYRGIQYF.

As regards this clonotype: One end of the junction varies from germline; a read error may be responsible. The chain joins TRBV6-5 to TRBJ2-7; D may be TRBD1 or TRBD2 (5 bases each). Germline CDR1 MNHEY, CDR2 SVGAGI. This CDR3 has 12 amino acids. The DNA of the CDR3 is TGTGCCAGCAGGGGACCAATATACGGGCAGTACTTC. Encoded protein: CASRGPIYGQYF.

In the case of this clonotype: A read error is possible here, since a much larger clone lies one base away. The V and J genes are TRBV6-6 and TRBJ2-3; D call uncertain. Germline V CDR1 and CDR2: MNHNY, SVGAGI (reference sequence). The CDR3 totals 13 residues. V gave up 9 bases and J gave up 6 bases, with 16 bases separating them. CDR3 DNA sequence: TGTGCCAGAAGTGCCACGATGAGGGATACGCAGTATTTT. Translation gives CARSATMRDTQYF.

The rearrangement links TRBV6-1 to TRBJ1-6; perhaps TRBD1 as D (5 bases). The germline gives CDR1 MNHNS, CDR2 SASEGT. The CDR3 length is 14 residues. V lost 9 bases and J lost 4, with 13 bases in between. The CDR3 here is CASIWDAYNSPLHF. CDR3 nucleotide sequence: TGTGCCAGTATTTGGGACGCGTATAATTCACCCCTCCACTTT.